These 7 T cell receptor beta chains were all obtained from the same sample, sequenced in a study of T-cell reconstitution after alpha-beta-depleted transplantation in children (TCRdb year 2016). Receptor amplification or capture employed PCR. The sequencing machine was an Illumina HiSeq 2500. To normalize quantification of the TCRbeta repertoire, the TCR libraries were built with molecular barcoding that relied on unique molecular identifiers. Using fastp trimming at Q25 and MiXCR clonotype assembly, TCRdb reanalyzed the public sequencing data and kept in-frame beta chains. Records with the same CDR3 protein are collapsed into one entry carrying the most frequent genes and DNA. The sample contains 300,000 to 400,000 distinct CDR3 sequences, roughly 15% of them found a single time. The ten top clones hold about 4.5% of the sample. Material: PBMCs, obtained from the stem cell graft. The receptors originated from a human donor who donated a stem cell graft to a child with Fanconi anemia.

This clonotype has at least ten counts. The chain uses TRBV29-1 and TRBJ2-3, with a possible D match to TRBD1 (6 bases). The germline V gene has CDR1 SQVTM and CDR2 ANQGSEA. The V end lost 3 bases, the J end lost 4 bases, and 11 bases lay between the germline ends. The CDR3 totals 13 residues. Here the CDR3 DNA reads TGCAGCGTTGACCCTACAGGGTCAGATACGCAGTATTTT. Amino acids: CSVDPTGSDTQYF.

The sample holds many counts of this clonotype. CDR3 in DNA: TGTGCCATCAGTGAGTCCGGGGTTACCTATGGCTACACCTTC. This translates into CAISESGVTYGYTF. The J gene is TRBJ1-2, the V gene TRBV10-3, with D uncertain. V shed 0 bases and J shed 4 bases, with 9 bases lying between them. This CDR3 is built from 14 residues. CDR1 and CDR2 (germline): ENHRY, SYGVKD.

This clonotype was seen ten or more times. This chain uses TRBV5-1 with TRBJ2-1, with 8 nucleotides matching TRBD1. The germline V gene encodes CDR1 SGHRS and CDR2 YFSETQ. The CDR3 extends over 13 amino acids. The junction had 8 bases not matched to a gene; V was cut back by 4 bases and J by 11 bases. The CDR3 region is CASSTDRDVQQFF. CDR3 sequence (DNA): TGCGCCAGCAGCACGGACAGGGACGTCCAGCAGTTCTTC. Complete variable domain (other parts from reference TRBV5-1 and TRBJ2-1): KAGVTQTPRYLIKTRGQQVTLSCSPISGHRSVSWYQQTPGQGLQFLFEYFSETQRNKGNFPGRFSGRQFSNSRSEMNVSTLELGDSALYLCASSTDRDVQQFFGPGTRLTVL.

As concerns this clonotype: The junction and the germline gene differ at one end; a read error may be behind it. In DNA, the CDR3 is TGCAGCGTAGAAGAGGGGGGAAAAGGGGTGCAGTACTTC. Translating gives CSVEEGGKGVQYF. The rearrangement links TRBV29-1 to TRBJ2-7; D could derive from TRBD1 or TRBD2 (6 bases each). Germline V CDR1 and CDR2: SQVTM, ANQGSEA. This CDR3 has 13 amino acids.

In its sample, this clonotype was seen many times. The chain couples TRBV5-1 to TRBJ2-7; D is ambiguous. Germline values: CDR1 SGHRS, CDR2 YFSETQ. This CDR3 comprises 12 residues. V was cut by 0 bases and J by 3 bases, with 4 bases left in between. The CDR3 DNA reads TGCGCCAGCAGCTTGGAGGGCTACGAGCAGTACGTC. It is translated as CASSLEGYEQYV.

This clonotype was picked up many times. The J gene is TRBJ2-2, the V gene TRBV5-5, with 9 positions matching TRBD2. CDR1 SGHKS and CDR2 YYEKEE come from the germline V gene (reference sequence). CDR3 size: 16 residues. V was pared by 2 bases and J by 5 bases, with 7 bases of the junction left unmatched. CDR3: CASSFYGGGATGELFF. The CDR3, as DNA: TGTGCCAGCAGCTTTTACGGCGGGGGGGCGACCGGGGAGCTGTTTTTT. The complete variable domain, with remaining parts taken from reference TRBV5-5 and TRBJ2-2, reads DAGVTQSPTHLIKTRGQQVTLRCSPISGHKSVSWYQQVLGQGPQFIFQYYEKEERGRGNFPDRFSARQFPNYSSELNVNALLLGDSALYLCASSFYGGGATGELFFGEGSRLTVL.

The chain carries TRBV10-3 and TRBJ2-2; D may be TRBD1 or TRBD2 (5 bases each). Germline V lookup: CDR1 ENHRY, CDR2 SYGVKD. V was clipped by 4 bases and J by 6 bases, with 6 bases between them. The CDR3 loop spans 12 amino acids. In DNA form, the CDR3 reads TGTGCCATCAGTGGAGGGGCCGGGGAGCTGTTTTTT. Amino acid sequence: CAISGGAGELFF.